This is a list of T cell receptor beta chains from one sample in a study of T cells in Graves' hyperthyroidism and ophthalmopathy. TCRdb recomputed calls from the multiplex PCR reads with MiXCR, one row per CDR3 protein. The sample has around 350,000 distinct CDR3 sequences; about a sixth are singletons. Specimen: blood. Source of these receptors: a woman under 40 with Graves' hyperthyroidism that later progressed to Graves' ophthalmopathy. Both conserved end residues are part of each CDR3. Fields, in order: V gene, clone size, D gene, J gene, CDR3 length, CDR3 DNA, CDR3 protein. The D gene is left open where the match is weak. Clone size is stated in some rows and not others, as once, few, many or a class when expanded.

TRBV6-5	few	TRBD1	TRBJ2-7	14	TGTGCCAGCAGTTCTGGACAGGGTCCCTACGAGCAGTACTTC	CASSSGQGPYEQYF
TRBV2	many	-	TRBJ1-1	13	TGTGCCAGGACTCTACCGATGAACACTGAAGCTTTCTTT	CARTLPMNTEAFF
TRBV28	-	TRBD1	TRBJ1-6	15	TGTGCCAGCAGTTCGGGACAGGTGAATAATTCACCCCTCCACTTT	CASSSGQVNNSPLHF
TRBV15	many	-	TRBJ2-5	14	TGTGCCACCAGCAGAGATAACTACCAAGAGACCCAGTACTTC	CATSRDNYQETQYF
TRBV6-5	-	-	TRBJ2-7	13	TGTGCCAGCAGTTGGGGCTCTGGGACCGAGCAGTACTTC	CASSWGSGTEQYF
TRBV7-2	-	-	TRBJ1-1	15	TGTGCCAGCAGCTTATTCTGGGAGGTGGTCACTGAAGCTTTCTTT	CASSLFWEVVTEAFF
TRBV7-2	-	-	TRBJ2-3	14	TGTGCCAGCAGCCCCCGCCCCGGCACAGATACGCAGTATTTT	CASSPRPGTDTQYF
TRBV7-2	-	-	TRBJ1-3	16	TGTGCCAGCAGCTTGCGGACGGTGAGCTCTGGAAACACCATATATTTT	CASSLRTVSSGNTIYF
TRBV11-2	many	-	TRBJ2-7	15	TGTGCCAGCAGCTTAGAGTCTAGCCCTTATTACGAGCAGTACTTC	CASSLESSPYYEQYF
TRBV5-4	-	-	TRBJ2-7	15	TGTGCCAGCAGTCATCCAGGGGAGGGCTCCTACGAGCAGTACTTC	CASSHPGEGSYEQYF
TRBV11-2	many	TRBD1	TRBJ1-2	15	TGTGCCAGCAGCTCTCTCCGGGACAGCGGAGGGGGCTACACCTTC	CASSSLRDSGGGYTF
TRBV3-1	many	-	TRBJ2-1	15	TGTGCCAGCAGCCCGCCAAGGGGGGGGAGTTTTGAGCAGTTCTTC	CASSPPRGGSFEQFF
TRBV18	many	-	TRBJ2-7	13	TGTGCCATCCCTCCGGGACGGACCTACGAGCAGTACTTC	CAIPPGRTYEQYF
TRBV28	many	TRBD2	TRBJ2-5	16	TGTGCCAGCAGTTTCGGTCCTAGCGGGAGAACAGAGACCCAGTACTTC	CASSFGPSGRTETQYF
TRBV20-1	few	-	TRBJ2-7	14	TGCAGTGCTAGAGGGAGGCTAGCGAGCTACGAGCAGTACTTC	CSARGRLASYEQYF
TRBV6-5	-	TRBD1	TRBJ2-1	18	TGTGCCAGCAGTAACCTACATCGGACAGGTAGCTCCTACAATGAGCAGTTCTTC	CASSNLHRTGSSYNEQFF
TRBV2	many	-	TRBJ1-2	13	TGTGCCAGCATTACCCAGAGTAACTATGGCTACACCTTC	CASITQSNYGYTF